This T cell receptor beta chain emerged from a study of cytomegalovirus exposure and HLA in healthy donors. Whole-study results and caveats: The sole available immune exposure information was CMV serostatus. In an earlier analysis, about 87% or about 30%: the productive usage of most TCR beta V segments.

In the PCR, 60 Vbeta and 13 Jbeta primers were used. In the study's own analysis: Counted up in a later analysis, unique TCR beta chains came to roughly 80 million, with about 9.9 million shared. TCRdb's copy holds only in-frame clones and misses some; the assay was immunoSEQ multiplex PCR. The V and J calls and clone size were taken over from that table, and D and trimming were inferred from the DNA. The sample lists approximately 160,000 clones; approximately 80% were seen once. CDR1 is MNHEY, CDR2 SVGAGI, per germline. V was pared by 5 bases and J by 11 bases, with 9 bases of the junction left unmatched. The CDR3 is 14 amino acids. With regard to this clone: Its target is not known.

The specimen sequenced was PBMCs. This receptor was taken from a man aged 25-45 years in good health and CMV-seropositive. The chain couples TRBV6-5 to TRBJ2-7; 13 bases align to TRBD2. The CDR3 DNA sequence: TGTGCCAGCAGTCTTCAGGGACTAGCGGGGTTTGAGTACTTC. Encoded protein: CASSLQGLAGFEYF.